This T cell receptor beta chain is from a study of Ad26.COV2.S vaccination and SARS-CoV-2 variants listed by TCRdb under 2021. Looking at the study overall: Donors in the vaccine arm were drawn from COV1001, a multicentre, randomized, double-blind, placebo-controlled phase I-IIa trial testing Ad26.COV2.S in healthy adults. Investigators did not know the trial group allocation while performing experiments and assessing outcomes. Ad26.COV2.S was given intramuscularly at 5x10^10 or 1x10^11 viral particles, as a single shot or as two shots 56 days apart. The specificity and breadth of SARS-CoV-2-reactive T cell receptors after Ad26.COV2.S vaccination were assessed by TCRbeta repertoire sequencing. The TCR-sequenced set comprised around 30 samples: some 19 Ad26.COV2.S vaccine recipients, 5 placebo recipients and 8 SARS-CoV-2 convalescent individuals. Participants in the trial were split at random into five groups of five each, receiving low-dose or high-dose Ad26.COV2.S once or twice, or else placebo on both occasions. Overall study outcomes, separate from this receptor: Comparing responses between vaccine doses or regimens was not something the study was powered to do. Vaccine and placebo recipients had similar non-spike TCR breadth, a finding consistent with the vaccine containing only spike. Substantial breadth of spike-specific CD8+ and CD4+ T cell responses was reported after vaccination. Ad26.COV2.S recipients had higher spike-specific TCR breadth than placebo recipients (P = 0.0014). The authors noted that total T cell responses may have been underestimated by the TCR breadth and depth analyses.

The immunoSEQ Assay was the method used to sequence TCRbeta CDR3 regions. After extraction, genomic DNA underwent amplification by bias-controlled multiplex PCR, followed by high-throughput sequencing. The paper's data handling went like this. Collapsing and filtering of sequences were performed to quantify the absolute abundance of each unique TCRbeta CDR3 region. T cell fraction was estimated by normalization of TCRbeta template counts to usable DNA, with usable DNA being measured through amplification of reference genes present in all nucleated cells. Repertoire TCRs were annotated as SARS-CoV-2-specific when V gene, CDR3 amino acid sequence and J gene were exactly matched to a known reactive TCR set. MIRA supplied the reference SARS-CoV-2 TCR set, which was filtered for enrichment in COVID-19-positive ImmuneCODE repertoires so that public or cross-reactive TCRs were removed. Drawing on the MIRA antigens, annotated TCRs were analysed further at the level of specific ORF or position within ORF. Breadth was defined as the number of annotated unique rearrangements divided by the total number of unique productive rearrangements, and depth was defined as the summed frequency of the annotated unique rearrangements. TCR breadth was compared between groups using two-sided Wilcoxon rank-sum tests. In its TCRdb copy, this immuneACCESS table keeps in-frame sequences only and misses some clones. Where compared with another copy, unresolved V genes explain less than half of these, and the others have no known cause. The V and J calls and clone size come from that table; D and trimming were worked out from the DNA. This sample is represented by roughly 390,000 clones; approximately 91% of them were singletons. Around 3.4% of the sample is held by the ten biggest clonotypes.

In the paper's terms, the treatment or condition label means: roughly 19 received Ad26.COV2.S at low or high dose, single or two shots; about five received placebo; per-sample allocation not given. For vaccine and placebo recipients, repertoires were sequenced using samples collected on day 63 after the first injection. In Cohort 1b, roughly 26 adults aged 18-55 years were enrolled at a single site in Boston, USA, between 29 July and 7 August 2020. Ad26.COV2.S consisted of a replication-incompetent adenovirus type 26 vector by which a prefusion-stabilized SARS-CoV-2 spike protein from the original Wuhan strain was expressed. About this clone itself: The antigen it recognizes is unknown. No qualities accompany the bases; no much larger clone lies one base away.

According to the germline V gene, CDR1 reads SGHTA and CDR2 reads FQGNSA. There are 15 amino acids in the CDR3, from cysteine to phenylalanine inclusive. Solely the CDR3 DNA is kept, with 45 bases framed from the first base. V is trimmed back by 6 bases and J by 3 bases, and the junction contains 9 bases that no gene match accounts for. This clonotype was obtained from a person aged 18 to 65 who received the Ad26.COV2.S COVID-19 vaccine or a placebo. The input for sequencing was peripheral blood, taken in a trial of Ad26.COV2.S vaccine versus placebo. The chain is assembled from TRBV7-2 and TRBJ2-7, and 9 bases in between align with TRBD1. The sequenced DNA is TGTGCCAGCAGTCCAGACAGGGGGTCCTACTACGAGCAGTACTTC. This codes for CASSPDRGSYYEQYF.